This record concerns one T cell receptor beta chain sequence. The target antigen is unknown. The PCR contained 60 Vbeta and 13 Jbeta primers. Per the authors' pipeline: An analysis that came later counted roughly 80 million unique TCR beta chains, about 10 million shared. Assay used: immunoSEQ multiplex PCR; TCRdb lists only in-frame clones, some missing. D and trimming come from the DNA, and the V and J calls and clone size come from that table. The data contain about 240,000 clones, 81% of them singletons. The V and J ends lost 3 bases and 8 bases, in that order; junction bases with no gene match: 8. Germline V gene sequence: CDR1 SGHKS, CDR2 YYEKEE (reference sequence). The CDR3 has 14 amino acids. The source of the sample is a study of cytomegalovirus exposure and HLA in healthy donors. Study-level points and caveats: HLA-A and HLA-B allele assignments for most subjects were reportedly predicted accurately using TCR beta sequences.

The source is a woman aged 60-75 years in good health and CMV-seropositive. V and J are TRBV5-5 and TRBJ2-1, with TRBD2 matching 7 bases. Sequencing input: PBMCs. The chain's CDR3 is CASSWTRERHEQFF. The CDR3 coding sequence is TGTGCCAGCAGCTGGACTAGGGAGCGCCATGAGCAGTTCTTC.